Listed here are 32 T cell receptor beta chains from one sample, sequenced in a study of T cell responses to AZD1222 COVID-19 vaccine (dated by TCRdb to the early 2020s). The time point label of this sample denotes: about 28 days (+/-7) after the second vaccine dose. The library was made by the immunoSEQ multiplex PCR assay. TCRdb obtained this table from immuneACCESS and retained in-frame rearrangements with V and J assigned. These tables miss some clones; where compared with another copy, unresolved V genes account for less than half of the shortfall, and the remainder is unexplained. Present in this sample are approximately 140,000 clones, approximately 92% of which were seen just once. The ten largest clones take up approximately 3.4% of the sample. Sequences were derived from peripheral blood, sampled 28 days after the second AZD1222 dose. These receptors originate from an adult who received the AZD1222 COVID-19 vaccine.

This clone has a single count. The chain uses TRBV18 and TRBJ1-3, with D possibly TRBD1 on 6 matching bases. Trimming shortened V by 0 bases and J by 4 bases, and 10 bases separated the two germline ends. This CDR3 comprises 15 residues. Germline CDR1 is KGHSH and CDR2 is LQKENI. The CDR3 bases are TGTGCCAGCTCACCACCCACAGGGTTAGGAAACACCATATATTTT. Its translation is CASSPPTGLGNTIYF.

This clone has just one count. V and J are TRBV11-2 and TRBJ2-7; D gene uncertain. The CDR3 has 15 residues. The V gene's germline CDR1 is SGHAT and CDR2 FQNNGV. V was cut by 3 bases and J by 0 bases, with 12 bases left in between. CDR3: CASSFRGDNSYEQYF. DNA for the CDR3: TGTGCCAGCAGCTTCCGAGGTGATAACTCCTACGAGCAGTACTTC.

The chain employs TRBV18 and TRBJ2-1; 8 bases are shared with TRBD2. The CDR3 has 17 amino acids. CDR1 KGHSH and CDR2 LQKENI come from the germline V gene. The ends lost 0 bases at V and 4 bases at J; junction bases unmatched: 8. In nucleotides, the CDR3 is TGTGCCAGCTCACCACCGCTACGGGAGGGACTTTACAATGAGCAGTTCTTC. Translated: CASSPPLREGLYNEQFF.

This clone was seen only once. The V and J genes are TRBV5-1 and TRBJ2-3, with 9 nucleotides matching TRBD2. The CDR3 consists of 15 residues. Germline V gives CDR1 SGHRS, CDR2 YFSETQ. Unmatched junction bases numbered 3, after V lost 2 bases and J lost 2 bases. The chain's CDR3 is CASSFSSGNTDTQYF. The CDR3 DNA sequence: TGCGCCAGCAGCTTCTCTAGCGGGAACACAGATACGCAGTATTTT. Full variable domain (remainder filled in from reference TRBV5-1 and TRBJ2-3): KAGVTQTPRYLIKTRGQQVTLSCSPISGHRSVSWYQQTPGQGLQFLFEYFSETQRNKGNFPGRFSGRQFSNSRSEMNVSTLELGDSALYLCASSFSSGNTDTQYFGPGTRLTVL.

This clone was observed a single time. The rearrangement links TRBV18 to TRBJ1-1; D call uncertain. The germline V and J ends were trimmed by 2 bases and 5 bases, with 12 bases remaining between them. Germline-derived CDR1 and CDR2 are KGHSH and LQKENI. The CDR3 spans 14 residues. CDR3 bases: TGTGCCAGCTCACCAAAGAGGGAGTGGACTGAAGCTTTCTTT. It specifies CASSPKREWTEAFF.

The chain has TRBV19 and TRBJ1-5; 8 bases agree with TRBD1. The CDR3 is 15 residues long. Germline lookup yields CDR1 LNHDA and CDR2 SQIVND (reference sequence). V lost 3 bases to trimming and J lost 6 bases; unmatched junction nucleotides: 7. The CDR3 sequence: CASSMGDRGGQPQHF. DNA of the CDR3: TGTGCCAGTAGTATGGGTGACAGGGGAGGTCAGCCCCAGCATTTT.

This chain joins TRBV11-3 and TRBJ2-1, with unresolved D. Trimming took off 0 bases at V and 7 bases at J, with 10 bases between the two ends. The CDR3 contains 14 residues. Germline V gives CDR1 SGHNT, CDR2 YENEEA. CDR3: CASSLEILGNEQFF. The DNA for the CDR3 is TGTGCCAGCAGCTTAGAAATTCTCGGGAATGAGCAGTTCTTC.

This sequence joins TRBV12-3 or TRBV12-4 and TRBJ1-2; D not resolved. V gave up 3 bases and J gave up 10 bases, with 9 bases separating them. The CDR3 length is 11 residues. This CDR3 reads CASSFYGDYTF. As DNA, the CDR3 is TGTGCCAGCAGTTTCTACGGGGACTACACCTTC.

V and J are TRBV27 and TRBJ2-5; possible D gene TRBD1, 7 bases. Trimming removed 5 bases at V and 2 bases at J, with 18 bases between. The CDR3 covers 16 residues. Germline V CDR1 and CDR2: MNHEY, SMNVEV (reference sequence). CDR3 sequence: CASSHTVRGVQETQYF. The CDR3 DNA reads TGTGCCAGCAGTCACACAGTCAGGGGGGTTCAAGAGACCCAGTACTTC.

This clone appeared a single time. At one end, the junction sequence differs from germline, possibly due to a read error. The chain carries TRBV9 and TRBJ2-1, with D possibly being TRBD1 or TRBD2 (5 bases each). Germline V CDR1 and CDR2: SGDLS, YYNGEE. CDR3 length equals 15 residues. The CDR3 DNA is TGTGCCAGCAGCGCCCCGGGACGGACCTACATTGAGCAGTTCTTC. Protein sequence: CASSAPGRTYIEQFF.

Regarding this clone: This same CDR3 is encoded by further DNA sequences in the sample. This sequence joins TRBV5-1 and TRBJ2-3, with 9 positions matching TRBD1. The CDR3 sequence is 14 residues long. The ends lost 2 bases at V and 6 bases at J; junction bases unmatched: 4. Germline assignment: CDR1 SGHRS and CDR2 YFSETQ. The CDR3 reads CASSLQGAGDTQYF. DNA for the CDR3: TGCGCCAGCAGCTTACAGGGGGCAGGGGATACGCAGTATTTT. The variable domain in full, with the rest retrieved from reference TRBV5-1 and TRBJ2-3, is KAGVTQTPRYLIKTRGQQVTLSCSPISGHRSVSWYQQTPGQGLQFLFEYFSETQRNKGNFPGRFSGRQFSNSRSEMNVSTLELGDSALYLCASSLQGAGDTQYFGPGTRLTVL.

V gene TRBV7-9 combines with J gene TRBJ1-2; 7 bases are a match to TRBD1. CDR3 length: 13 residues. Trimming cost V 5 bases and J 3 bases; bases outside gene matches: 3. Germline loops: CDR1 SEHNR, CDR2 FQNEAQ (reference sequence). For the CDR3, the DNA is TGTGCCAGCAGCCTCGGACAGGACTATGGCTACACCTTC. Translation gives CASSLGQDYGYTF.

This rearrangement joins TRBV5-1 to TRBJ2-7; 7 bases align to TRBD2. CDR3 length equals 16 residues. V lost 4 bases, J lost 2 bases, and 12 bases stayed unmatched. CDR1 and CDR2 (germline): SGHRS, YFSETQ. The CDR3 nucleotides read TGCGCCAGCAGCCCAGGACGGACTAGTACTCCCTACGAGCAGTACTTC. Protein: CASSPGRTSTPYEQYF.

The chain joins TRBV6-6 to TRBJ1-1; 8 bases are shared with TRBD1. The V gene's germline CDR1 is MNHNY and CDR2 SVGAGI (reference sequence). Unmatched junction bases numbered 6, after V lost 6 bases and J lost 0 bases. CDR3 length equals 15 residues. This chain's CDR3 is CASSLDRGLNTEAFF. Here the CDR3 DNA reads TGTGCCAGCAGCCTTGACAGGGGTCTGAACACTGAAGCTTTCTTT.

The chain links TRBV30 to TRBJ2-2; the D gene could be TRBD1 or TRBD2 (5 bases each). Germline-derived CDR1 and CDR2 are GTSNPN and SVGIG (reference sequence). The V end lost 2 bases, the J end lost 5 bases, and 21 bases lay between the germline ends. CDR3 length: 17 amino acids. The DNA for the CDR3 is TGTGCCTGGAGTATGATAATCCGGGACCCCCAAACCGGGGAGCTGTTTTTT. It translates to CAWSMIIRDPQTGELFF.

The chain links TRBV24-1 to TRBJ2-7; 7 positions agree with TRBD1. Trimming took 5 bases from V and 1 from J; bases not matched to a gene: 1. The germline V gene encodes CDR1 KGHDR and CDR2 SFDVKD. This CDR3 is built from 13 residues. The CDR3 loop is CATSGQGSYEQYF. CDR3 nucleotides: TGTGCCACCAGTGGACAGGGATCCTACGAGCAGTACTTC.

V gene TRBV27 combines with J gene TRBJ1-2, with D unclear. The CDR3 totals 13 residues. Trimming pared 2 bases from V and 5 bases from J, leaving 9 bases between. Germline CDR1 MNHEY, CDR2 SMNVEV (reference sequence). The CDR3 protein is CASSLGQSYGYTF. The CDR3 bases are TGTGCCAGCAGTTTAGGGCAGTCGTATGGCTACACCTTC.

This rearrangement joins TRBV18 to TRBJ2-7; 9 nucleotides match TRBD1. CDR1 is KGHSH and CDR2 is LQKENI in the germline V gene. Trimming took 5 bases from V and 4 from J; bases not matched to a gene: 9. The CDR3 runs 15 residues. Here the CDR3 reads CASSDASGTGYEQYF. The CDR3 bases are TGTGCCAGCTCAGACGCCTCGGGGACAGGGTACGAGCAGTACTTC.

The chain is built from TRBV18 and TRBJ2-5; 8 nucleotides agree with TRBD1. V shed 3 bases, J shed 5 bases, and the junction held 8 bases outside the gene matches. The CDR3 runs to 15 residues. Germline CDR1 is KGHSH and CDR2 is LQKENI. The CDR3 region is CASSPGQVLMETQYF. CDR3 nucleotide sequence: TGTGCCAGCTCACCGGGACAGGTTCTCATGGAGACCCAGTACTTC.

J is TRBJ2-5 and V is TRBV4-2; perhaps TRBD1 as D (5 bases). Germline lookup yields CDR1 LGHNA and CDR2 YNFKEQ. Trimming took 2 bases from V and 4 from J, leaving 8 bases between them. The CDR3 spans 13 residues. The DNA for the CDR3 is TGTGCCAGCAGCCAATCCAGGGTAGAGACCCAGTACTTC. Translating gives CASSQSRVETQYF.

V is TRBV11-3 and J is TRBJ1-2; D might be TRBD1 (5 bases). Trimming cost V 5 bases and J 6 bases, with 10 bases left between them. The CDR3 is made up of 12 amino acids. Per germline, CDR1 SGHNT and CDR2 YENEEA. CDR3 bases: TGTGCCAGCAGCCAGACAGTAAATGGCTACACCTTC. Translating it yields CASSQTVNGYTF.

The rearrangement links TRBV19 to TRBJ2-7; D might be TRBD2 (5 bases). The V gene lost 5 bases and the J gene lost 7 bases, with 21 bases spanning the gap. The CDR3 contains 15 residues. Germline loops: CDR1 LNHDA, CDR2 SQIVND (reference sequence). The CDR3 DNA follows: TGTGCCAGTAGTCCCCACCGGACGGGATCGTGGGAGCAGTACTTC. It specifies CASSPHRTGSWEQYF.

The rearrangement uses TRBV3-1 (or the pseudogene TRBV3-2) and TRBJ2-1; D is unclear. Trimming took 6 bases from V and 4 from J, leaving 10 bases between them. Per the germline V gene, CDR1 is LGHDT and CDR2 is YNNKEL (reference sequence). The CDR3 is made up of 13 amino acids. The CDR3 DNA reads TGTGCCAGCAGTCTAGACCGGTACAATGAGCAGTTCTTC. It is translated as CASSLDRYNEQFF.

V gene TRBV18 combines with J gene TRBJ2-2; TRBD1 agrees at 9 bases. Trimming removed 5 bases from V and 4 bases from J; junction bases left unmatched: 5. From germline, CDR1 is KGHSH and CDR2 LQKENI. CDR3 length equals 15 residues. CDR3 region: CASSTGTGSTGELFF. The CDR3 bases are TGTGCCAGCTCAACGGGGACAGGGAGCACCGGGGAGCTGTTTTTT.

J is TRBJ2-1 and V is TRBV5-8; 8 bases align to TRBD2. CDR3 length: 16 amino acids. Germline CDR1 SGHTS, CDR2 YDEGEE. Trimming took 4 bases from V and 2 from J; bases not matched to a gene: 8. CDR3 sequence: CASSRSGRAPYNEQFF. DNA for the CDR3: TGTGCCAGCAGCCGGTCCGGGAGGGCCCCCTACAATGAGCAGTTCTTC.

The V gene is TRBV10-2, the J gene TRBJ1-1; D unresolved. V shed 2 bases and J shed 0 bases, with 7 bases lying between them. Per the germline V gene, CDR1 is WSHSY and CDR2 is SAAADI. This CDR3 region has 14 residues. CDR3 residues: CASSEMGMNTEAFF. As DNA, the CDR3 is TGCGCCAGCAGTGAGATGGGGATGAACACTGAAGCTTTCTTT.

This chain connects TRBV11-3 to TRBJ2-1, with D uncertain. The germline V gene has CDR1 SGHNT and CDR2 YENEEA. The V end lost 2 bases, the J end lost 0 bases, and 11 bases lay between the germline ends. The CDR3 sequence is 16 residues long. The CDR3: CASSLYGGSSYNEQFF. DNA of the CDR3: TGTGCCAGCAGCTTATATGGCGGTAGCTCCTACAATGAGCAGTTCTTC.

CDR3 region: CASSLGTSGRKYEQYF. In DNA, the CDR3 is TGTGCCAGCAGCTTAGGGACTAGCGGGAGGAAGTACGAGCAGTACTTC. V is TRBV11-3 and J is TRBJ2-7; 14 nucleotides align to TRBD2. Germline-derived CDR1 and CDR2 are SGHNT and YENEEA. The CDR3 totals 16 residues. Germline trimming cut 1 base from V and 4 bases from J; bases unmatched to any gene: 3. Together with reference TRBV11-3 and TRBJ2-7, the CDR3 gives the full variable domain: EAGVVQSPRYKIIEKKQPVAFWCNPISGHNTLYWYLQNLGQGPELLIRYENEEAVDDSQLPKDRFSAERLKGVDSTLKIQPAELGDSAVYLCASSLGTSGRKYEQYFGPGTRLTVT.

V gene TRBV7-2 combines with J gene TRBJ2-1, with D possibly being TRBD1 or TRBD2 (5 bases each). The CDR3 is made up of 15 amino acids. Germline V gene data show CDR1 as SGHTA and CDR2 as FQGNSA. V was shortened by 2 bases and J by 4 bases, with 12 bases between the two germline ends. The CDR3 DNA reads TGTGCCAGCAGCTTAAGTCGGGACCCATACAATGAGCAGTTCTTC. It yields the protein CASSLSRDPYNEQFF.

A remark on this clone: Sequence at one end of the junction differs from germline and may be a read error. This chain connects TRBV5-1 to TRBJ2-1, with unresolved D. The CDR3 has 11 amino acids. Germline CDR1 is SGHRS and CDR2 is YFSETQ. The CDR3 coding sequence is TGCGCCAGCAGCCGCGACAAGGAGCAGTTCTTC. It yields the protein CASSRDKEQFF.

The chain is built from TRBV6-5 and TRBJ1-6, with D possibly TRBD1 on 5 matching bases. Trimming shortened V by 0 bases and J by 7 bases, and 7 bases separated the two germline ends. CDR3 length: 14 residues. Per the germline V gene, CDR1 is MNHEY and CDR2 is SVGAGI. Written as DNA, the CDR3 is TGTGCCAGCAGTTACTCGCGACAGAATTCACCCCTCCACTTT. Translated: CASSYSRQNSPLHF.

The V gene is TRBV18, the J gene TRBJ2-2; the D gene is possibly TRBD1 (7 bases). Per the germline V gene, CDR1 is KGHSH and CDR2 is LQKENI. Deletions cut 6 bases from V and 1 base from J, with 18 bases between. The CDR3 length is 17 residues. The DNA for the CDR3 is TGTGCCAGCTCGCGGGGACTCTACAGGGGGAACACCGGGGAGCTGTTTTTT. Translation: CASSRGLYRGNTGELFF. The full variable domain, completed using reference TRBV18 and TRBJ2-2, is NAGVMQNPRHLVRRRGQEARLRCSPMKGHSHVYWYRQLPEEGLKFMVYLQKENIIDESGMPKERFSAEFPKEGPSILRIQQVVRGDSAAYFCASSRGLYRGNTGELFFGEGSRLTVL.